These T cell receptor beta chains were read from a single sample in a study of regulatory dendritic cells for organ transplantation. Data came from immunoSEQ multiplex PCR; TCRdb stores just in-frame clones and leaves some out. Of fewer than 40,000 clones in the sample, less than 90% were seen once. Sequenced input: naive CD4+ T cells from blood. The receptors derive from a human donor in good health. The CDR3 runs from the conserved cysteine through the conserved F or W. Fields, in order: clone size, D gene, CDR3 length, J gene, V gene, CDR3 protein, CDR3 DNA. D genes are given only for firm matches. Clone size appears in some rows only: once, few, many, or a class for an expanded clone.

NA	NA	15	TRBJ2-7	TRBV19	CASSMGQVLTYEQYF	TGTGCCAGTAGTATGGGCCAGGTTTTAACCTACGAGCAGTACTTC
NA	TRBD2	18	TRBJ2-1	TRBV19	CASTRTSGNPTSYNEQFF	TGTGCCAGTACCCGGACTAGCGGGAATCCCACCTCCTACAATGAGCAGTTCTTC
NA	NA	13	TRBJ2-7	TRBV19	CASSTTSSAKQYF	TGTGCCAGTAGTACCACATCTAGCGCGAAACAGTACTTC
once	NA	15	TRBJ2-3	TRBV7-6	CASSVGTYRTDTQYF	TGTGCCAGCAGCGTAGGGACATACCGCACAGATACGCAGTATTTT
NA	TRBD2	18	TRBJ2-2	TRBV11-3	CASSLNSLAGRNTGELFF	TGTGCCAGCAGCTTAAATTCACTAGCGGGGAGGAACACCGGGGAGCTGTTTTTT
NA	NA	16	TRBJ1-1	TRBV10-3	CAISERTGTGFTEAFF	TGTGCCATCAGTGAGAGAACAGGGACCGGGTTCACTGAAGCTTTCTTT
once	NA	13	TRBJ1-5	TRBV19	CASSQQGPTAQHF	TGTGCCAGTAGTCAGCAGGGCCCGACGGCCCAGCATTTT
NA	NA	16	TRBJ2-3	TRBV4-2	CASSHLVRGVQDTQYF	TGTGCCAGCAGCCACCTCGTGCGGGGAGTACAAGATACGCAGTATTTT
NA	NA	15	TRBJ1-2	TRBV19	CASQYTGTSLEGYTF	TGTGCCAGCCAATACACCGGGACCTCACTCGAGGGCTACACCTTC
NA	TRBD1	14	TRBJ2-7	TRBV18	CASSPWGQPYEQYF	TGTGCCAGCTCACCATGGGGACAGCCCTACGAGCAGTACTTC
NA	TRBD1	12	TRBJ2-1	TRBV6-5	CASSQTGNEQFF	TGTGCCAGCAGCCAGACAGGGAATGAGCAGTTCTTC
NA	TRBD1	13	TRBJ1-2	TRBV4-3	CASSSDRGYGYTF	TGCGCCAGTTCATCCGACAGGGGATACGGCTACACCTTC
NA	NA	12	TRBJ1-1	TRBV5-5	CASSHSNTEAFF	TGTGCCAGCAGCCATAGTAACACTGAAGCTTTCTTT
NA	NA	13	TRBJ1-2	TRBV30	CAWSGPGSFGYTF	TGTGCCTGGAGTGGGCCAGGGTCCTTCGGCTACACCTTC
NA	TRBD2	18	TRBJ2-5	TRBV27	CASSQHERASGDQETQYF	TGTGCCAGCTCCCAGCATGAGAGGGCTAGCGGGGACCAAGAGACCCAGTACTTC
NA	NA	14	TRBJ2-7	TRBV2	CASSEEYGVYEQYF	TGTGCCAGCAGTGAAGAGTATGGGGTCTACGAGCAGTACTTC
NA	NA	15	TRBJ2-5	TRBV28	CASSFRGYTQETQYF	TGTGCCAGCAGTTTTCGGGGCTACACCCAAGAGACCCAGTACTTC
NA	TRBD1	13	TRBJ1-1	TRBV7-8	CASSWDRRTEAFF	TGTGCCAGCAGCTGGGACAGACGAACTGAAGCTTTCTTT
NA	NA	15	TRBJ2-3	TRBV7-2	CASSLGGQSTDTQYF	TGTGCCAGCAGCCTTGGCGGGCAGAGCACAGATACGCAGTATTTT
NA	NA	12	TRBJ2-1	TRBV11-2	CASSGKYNEQFF	TGTGCCAGCAGCGGGAAGTACAATGAGCAGTTCTTC
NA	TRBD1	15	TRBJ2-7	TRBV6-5	CASSSPGTGNYEQYF	TGTGCCAGCAGTTCCCCTGGGACAGGGAACTACGAGCAGTACTTC
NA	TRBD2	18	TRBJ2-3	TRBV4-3	CASSQDLGLAGGGDTQYF	TGCGCCAGCAGCCAAGATCTCGGACTAGCGGGAGGTGGGGATACGCAGTATTTT
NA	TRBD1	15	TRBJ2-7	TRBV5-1	CASSLVVGQHYEQYF	TGCGCCAGCAGCTTGGTAGTGGGACAGCACTACGAGCAGTACTTC
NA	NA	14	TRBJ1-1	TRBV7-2	CASSLNHGGTEAFF	TGTGCCAGCAGCCTAAACCACGGGGGGACTGAAGCTTTCTTT
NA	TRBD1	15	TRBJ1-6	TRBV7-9	CASSLTTGTLGSLHF	TGTGCCAGCAGCCTGACGACAGGGACCTTGGGATCCCTCCACTTT
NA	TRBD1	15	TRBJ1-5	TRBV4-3	CASSQRTGGNQPQHF	TGCGCCAGCAGCCAGAGGACAGGGGGCAATCAGCCCCAGCATTTT
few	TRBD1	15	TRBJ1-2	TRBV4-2	CASSTQTGVGYGYTF	TGTGCCAGCAGCACGCAGACAGGGGTGGGCTATGGCTACACCTTC
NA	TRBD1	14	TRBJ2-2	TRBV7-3	CASSSGQGLGELFF	TGTGCCAGCAGCTCGGGACAGGGGCTCGGGGAGCTGTTTTTT
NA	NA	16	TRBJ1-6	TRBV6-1	CASSESPPGINSPLHF	TGTGCCAGCAGTGAATCCCCCCCAGGAATTAATTCACCCCTCCACTTT
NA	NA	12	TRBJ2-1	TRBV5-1	CASRKLSDEQFF	TGCGCCAGCAGGAAGTTATCGGATGAGCAGTTCTTC
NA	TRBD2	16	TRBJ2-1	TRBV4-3	CASSQDWLAGVNEQFF	TGCGCCAGCAGCCAAGATTGGCTAGCGGGAGTTAATGAGCAGTTCTTC
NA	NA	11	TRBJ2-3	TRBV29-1	CSAVAGDTQYF	TGCAGCGCCGTAGCAGGAGATACGCAGTATTTT
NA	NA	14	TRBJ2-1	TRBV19	CASSPLVRPSEQFF	TGTGCCAGTAGTCCCTTGGTTCGACCGTCTGAGCAGTTCTTC
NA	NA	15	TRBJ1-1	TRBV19	CASSIHPGGRTEAFF	TGTGCCAGTAGTATACATCCGGGGGGTCGCACTGAAGCTTTCTTT
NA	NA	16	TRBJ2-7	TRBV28	CASSSPTSGHSLRQYF	TGTGCCAGCAGTTCGCCTACCTCCGGGCACAGTTTGAGGCAGTACTTC
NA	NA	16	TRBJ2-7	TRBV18	CASSQESTLLAGEQYF	TGTGCCAGCTCTCAAGAGTCGACACTCCTGGCGGGCGAGCAGTACTTC
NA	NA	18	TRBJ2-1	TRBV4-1	CASSPRLLLGAAYNEQFF	TGCGCCAGCAGTCCCAGGTTACTACTCGGGGCTGCGTACAATGAGCAGTTCTTC
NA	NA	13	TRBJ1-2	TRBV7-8	CASSSPGSYGYTF	TGTGCCAGCAGCTCCCCGGGTTCCTATGGCTACACCTTC
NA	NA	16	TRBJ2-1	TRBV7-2	CASSLASGSSYNEQFF	TGTGCCAGCAGCTTAGCTAGCGGAAGCTCCTACAATGAGCAGTTCTTC
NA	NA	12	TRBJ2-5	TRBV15	CATSPPSETQYF	TGTGCCACCAGCCCGCCTAGCGAGACCCAGTACTTC
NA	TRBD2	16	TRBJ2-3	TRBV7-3	CASRPTSGRATDTQYF	TGTGCCAGCAGGCCAACTAGCGGGAGGGCGACAGATACGCAGTATTTT
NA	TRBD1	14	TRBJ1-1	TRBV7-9	CASRTMDRVTEAFF	TGTGCCAGCAGAACCATGGACAGGGTCACTGAAGCTTTCTTT
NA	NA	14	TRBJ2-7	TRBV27	CASSLTGRIYEQYF	TGTGCCAGCAGTTTAACGGGTAGAATCTACGAGCAGTACTTC
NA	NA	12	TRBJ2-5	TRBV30	CAWSWSQETQYF	TGTGCCTGGAGTTGGTCACAAGAGACCCAGTACTTC
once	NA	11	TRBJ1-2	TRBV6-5	CASSYMGGYTF	TGTGCCAGCAGTTACATGGGTGGCTACACCTTC
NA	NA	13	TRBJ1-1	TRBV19	CASNRLLNTEAFF	TGTGCCAGTAATCGCCTCTTGAACACTGAAGCTTTCTTT
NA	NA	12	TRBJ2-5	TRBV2	CASSVRDETQYF	TGTGCCAGCAGTGTCCGGGATGAGACCCAGTACTTC
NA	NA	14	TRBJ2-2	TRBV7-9	CASSSNRDTGELFF	TGTGCCAGCAGCTCAAACCGGGACACCGGGGAGCTGTTTTTT
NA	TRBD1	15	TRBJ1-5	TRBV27	CASSLTGALIGAQHF	TGTGCCAGCAGTTTGACAGGGGCCCTGATAGGGGCCCAGCATTTT